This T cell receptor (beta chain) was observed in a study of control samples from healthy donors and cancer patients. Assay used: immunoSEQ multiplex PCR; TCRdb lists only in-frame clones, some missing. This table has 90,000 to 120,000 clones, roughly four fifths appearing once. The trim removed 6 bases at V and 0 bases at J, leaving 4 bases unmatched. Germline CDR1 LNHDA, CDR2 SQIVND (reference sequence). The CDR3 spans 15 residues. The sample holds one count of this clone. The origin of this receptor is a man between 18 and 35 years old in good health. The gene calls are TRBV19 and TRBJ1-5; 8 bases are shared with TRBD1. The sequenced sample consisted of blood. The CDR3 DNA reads TGTGCCAGTAGGGGACAGGACCATAGCAATCAGCCCCAGCATTTT. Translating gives CASRGQDHSNQPQHF.